The 4 T cell receptor beta chains listed next were all sequenced from one sample in a study of OX40 agonist ivuxolimab in advanced cancers. Profiling relied on immunoSEQ multiplex PCR, and the TCRdb table lists in-frame clones only, not all of them. The sample has 57,000 or so clones, roughly 86% seen once. The sample in question was CD4+ or CD8+ T cells sorted from blood, obtained in a trial of the OX40 agonist ivuxolimab. These receptors were collected from an adult with an advanced solid tumor such as melanoma, head and neck, liver or kidney cancer.

The CDR3, as DNA: TGCGCCAGCAGCACCCTGACTAGCGGGGGGGCGTATATTAACAATGAGCAGTTCTTC. Translating it yields CASSTLTSGGAYINNEQFF. This sequence joins TRBV5-1 and TRBJ2-1; TRBD2 aligns across 14 bases. Germline V CDR1 and CDR2: SGHRS, YFSETQ. V lost 4 bases, J lost 5 bases, and 14 bases stayed unmatched. This CDR3 contains 19 residues.

The rearrangement uses TRBV6-5 and TRBJ1-1; tentative D call: TRBD1 (6 bases). V lost 7 bases, J lost 3 bases, and 15 bases lay in between. The CDR3 spans 14 residues. CDR1 and CDR2 from the germline V gene are MNHEY and SVGAGI. The CDR3 sequence is CASKTGNGDTEAFF. The CDR3 nucleotides are TGTGCCAGCAAAACAGGGAACGGGGACACTGAAGCTTTCTTT.

This clone was picked up one time. This sequence joins TRBV4-1 and TRBJ2-5; weak D call: TRBD2 (5 bases). The CDR3 runs to 15 residues. The V gene's germline CDR1 is MGHRA and CDR2 YSYEKL. V lost 5 bases, J lost 4 bases, and 17 bases lay in between. CDR3 sequence: CASSGRVSGGETQYF. CDR3 nucleotides: TGCGCCAGCAGCGGCCGGGTCAGCGGTGGAGAGACCCAGTACTTC.

This CDR3 is CASSPRGSNEKLFF. DNA of the CDR3: TGTGCCAGCAGCCCCCGAGGATCTAATGAAAAACTGTTTTTT. The chain employs TRBV9 and TRBJ1-4; D call uncertain. CDR1 is SGDLS, CDR2 YYNGEE, per germline. V lost 4 bases to trimming and J lost 3 bases, with 10 bases between them. This CDR3 comprises 14 residues. Filled out from reference TRBV9 and TRBJ1-4, the complete variable domain reads DSGVTQTPKHLITATGQRVTLRCSPRSGDLSVYWYQQSLDQGLQFLIQYYNGEERAKGNILERFSAQQFPDLHSELNLSSLELGDSALYFCASSPRGSNEKLFFGSGTQLSVL.